This T cell receptor beta chain emerged from a study of blood T cells in healthy people across ages. Study-wide points: Whereas aged donors had fewer naive CD4+ cells, long-lived donors had more of them and higher diversity. PBMC samples, being unsorted, prevented any conclusive comparison of naive and antigen-experienced cells. Roughly linear declines in TCR beta diversity per million T cells occurred with age.

A second PCR, run for about 6 to 11 cycles, used a sample-barcoded 5' primer plus a J-beta primer mix. With 12 random nucleotides, a template-switch adaptor tagged each individual cDNA molecule. One entry per CDR3 protein results from TCRdb running MiXCR on the 5' RACE reads. This sample carries around 500,000 distinct CDR3 sequences, 45% to 55% of them seen once, and the ten largest clones take around 24%. This clonotype was found a few times. Its antigen is currently unknown. The sequencing sample was made of blood. This sequence was found in an older man in good health.

As DNA, the CDR3 is TGTGCCAGCAGCTTTTGGGGATACAATGAGCAGTTCTTC. Protein: CASSFWGYNEQFF. The chain uses TRBV7-2 and TRBJ2-1; unclear D gene. Between the trimmed V and J ends, which lost 3 bases and 4 bases, there was a span of 7 bases. Per germline, CDR1 SGHTA and CDR2 FQGNSA. The CDR3 is made up of 13 amino acids.